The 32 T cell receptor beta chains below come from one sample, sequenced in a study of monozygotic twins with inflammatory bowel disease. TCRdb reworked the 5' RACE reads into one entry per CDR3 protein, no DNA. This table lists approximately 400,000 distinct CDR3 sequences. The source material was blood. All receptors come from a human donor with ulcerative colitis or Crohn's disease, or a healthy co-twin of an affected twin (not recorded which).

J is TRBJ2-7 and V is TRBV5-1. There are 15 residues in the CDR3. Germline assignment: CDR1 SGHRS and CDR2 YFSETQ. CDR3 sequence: CASSLQPGRNYEQYF.

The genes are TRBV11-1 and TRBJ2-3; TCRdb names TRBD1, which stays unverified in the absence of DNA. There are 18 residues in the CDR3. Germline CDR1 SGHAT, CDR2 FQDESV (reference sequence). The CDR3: CASSSTARSGGGTDTQYF.

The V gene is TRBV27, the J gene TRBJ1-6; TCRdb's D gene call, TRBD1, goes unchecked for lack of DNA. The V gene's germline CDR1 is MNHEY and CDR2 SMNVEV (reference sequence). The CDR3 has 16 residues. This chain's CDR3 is CASSFGTGYRRSPLHF.

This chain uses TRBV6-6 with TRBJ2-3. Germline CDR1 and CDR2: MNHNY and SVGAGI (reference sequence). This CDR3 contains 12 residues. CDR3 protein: CASSQTTDTQYF.

CDR3 sequence: CASSLDRDNEQFF. This chain links TRBV5-1 with TRBJ2-1; TCRdb reports TRBD1, a call that lacks DNA to check it against. The CDR3 loop spans 13 amino acids. CDR1 and CDR2 (germline): SGHRS, YFSETQ.

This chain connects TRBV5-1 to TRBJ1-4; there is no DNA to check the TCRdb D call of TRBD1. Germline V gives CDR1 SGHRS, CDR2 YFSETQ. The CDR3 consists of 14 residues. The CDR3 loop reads CASSLQGRDEKLFF.

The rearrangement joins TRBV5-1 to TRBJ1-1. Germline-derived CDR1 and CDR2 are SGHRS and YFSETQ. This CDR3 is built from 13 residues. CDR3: CASSLGEITEAFF. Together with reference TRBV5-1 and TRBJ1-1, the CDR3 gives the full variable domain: KAGVTQTPRYLIKTRGQQVTLSCSPISGHRSVSWYQQTPGQGLQFLFEYFSETQRNKGNFPGRFSGRQFSNSRSEMNVSTLELGDSALYLCASSLGEITEAFFGQGTRLTVV.

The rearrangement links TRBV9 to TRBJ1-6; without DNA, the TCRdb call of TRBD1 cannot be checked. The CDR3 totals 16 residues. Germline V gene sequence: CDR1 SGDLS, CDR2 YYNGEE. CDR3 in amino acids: CASSAPGQGINSPLHF.

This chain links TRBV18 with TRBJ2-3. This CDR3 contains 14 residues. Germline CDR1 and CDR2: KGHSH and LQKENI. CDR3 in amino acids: CASSPDLAADTQYF.

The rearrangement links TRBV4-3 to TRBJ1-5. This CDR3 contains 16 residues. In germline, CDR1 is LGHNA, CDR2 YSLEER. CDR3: CASSQDTAGRNQPQHF.

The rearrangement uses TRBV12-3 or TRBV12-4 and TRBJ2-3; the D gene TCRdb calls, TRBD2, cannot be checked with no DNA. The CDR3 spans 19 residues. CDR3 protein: CASSLALYGLAGGGDTQYF.

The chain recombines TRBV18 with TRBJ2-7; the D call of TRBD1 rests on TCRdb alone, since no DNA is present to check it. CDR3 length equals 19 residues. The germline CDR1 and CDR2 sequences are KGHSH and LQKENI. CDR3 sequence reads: CASSTSTGGASINSYEQYF. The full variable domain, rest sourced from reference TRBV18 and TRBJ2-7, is NAGVMQNPRHLVRRRGQEARLRCSPMKGHSHVYWYRQLPEEGLKFMVYLQKENIIDESGMPKERFSAEFPKEGPSILRIQQVVRGDSAAYFCASSTSTGGASINSYEQYFGPGTRLTVT.

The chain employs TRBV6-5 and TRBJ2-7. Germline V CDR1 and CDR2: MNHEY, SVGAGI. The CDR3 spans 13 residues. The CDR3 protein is CASRMTYLGEQYF.

CDR3 sequence: CASSEDRTFGNTIYF. V usage is TRBV6-1 and J usage is TRBJ1-3. The CDR3 has 15 residues. Germline assignment: CDR1 MNHNS and CDR2 SASEGT.

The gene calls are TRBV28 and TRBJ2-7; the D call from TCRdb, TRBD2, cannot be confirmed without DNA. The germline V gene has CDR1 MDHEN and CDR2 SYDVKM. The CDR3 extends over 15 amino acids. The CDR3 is CASSLTSGPAYEQYF.

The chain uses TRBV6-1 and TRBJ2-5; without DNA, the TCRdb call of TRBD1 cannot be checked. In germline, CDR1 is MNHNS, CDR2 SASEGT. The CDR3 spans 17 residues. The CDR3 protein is CASKRVPTGGSTGTQYF.

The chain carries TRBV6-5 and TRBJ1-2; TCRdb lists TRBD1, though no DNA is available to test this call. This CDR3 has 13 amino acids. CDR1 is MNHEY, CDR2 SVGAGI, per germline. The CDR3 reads CASSYVGGGGYTF.

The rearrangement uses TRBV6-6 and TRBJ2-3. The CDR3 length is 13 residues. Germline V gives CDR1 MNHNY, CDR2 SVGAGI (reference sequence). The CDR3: CASTRERTDTQYF.

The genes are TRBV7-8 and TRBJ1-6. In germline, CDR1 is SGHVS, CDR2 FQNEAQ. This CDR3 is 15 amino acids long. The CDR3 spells CASSLPGLSNSPLHF.

The CDR3 region is CASSLGVDWTNTGELFF. J is TRBJ2-2 and V is TRBV7-9. This CDR3 has 17 amino acids. Germline CDR1 and CDR2: SEHNR and FQNEAQ (reference sequence).

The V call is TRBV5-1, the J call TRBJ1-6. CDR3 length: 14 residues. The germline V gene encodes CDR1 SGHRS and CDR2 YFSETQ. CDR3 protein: CASSLDRTASPLHF.

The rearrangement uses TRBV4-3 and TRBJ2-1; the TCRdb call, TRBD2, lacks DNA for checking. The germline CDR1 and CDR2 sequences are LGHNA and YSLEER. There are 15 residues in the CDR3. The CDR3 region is CASGPRSGGQNEQFF.

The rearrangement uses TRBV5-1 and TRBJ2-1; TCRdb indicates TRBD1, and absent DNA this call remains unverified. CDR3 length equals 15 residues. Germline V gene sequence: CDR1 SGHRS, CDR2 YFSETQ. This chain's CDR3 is CASRTGTGFYVEQFF.

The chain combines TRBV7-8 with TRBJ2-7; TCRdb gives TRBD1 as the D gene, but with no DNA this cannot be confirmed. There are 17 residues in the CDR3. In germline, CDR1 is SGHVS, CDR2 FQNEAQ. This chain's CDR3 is CASSLVALGTTSYEQYF.

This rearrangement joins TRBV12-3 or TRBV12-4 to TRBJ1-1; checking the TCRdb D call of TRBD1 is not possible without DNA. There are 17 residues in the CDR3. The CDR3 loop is CASSFTGARGVNTEAFF.

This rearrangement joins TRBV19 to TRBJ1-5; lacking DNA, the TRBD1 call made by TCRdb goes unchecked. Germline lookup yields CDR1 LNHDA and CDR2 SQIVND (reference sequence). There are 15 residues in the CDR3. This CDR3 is CASSMIGVRNQPQHF. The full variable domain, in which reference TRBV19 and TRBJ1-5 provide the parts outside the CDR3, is DGGITQSPKYLFRKEGQNVTLSCEQNLNHDAMYWYRQDPGQGLRLIYYSQIVNDFQKGDIAEGYSVSREKKESFPLTVTSAQKNPTAFYLCASSMIGVRNQPQHFGDGTRLSIL.

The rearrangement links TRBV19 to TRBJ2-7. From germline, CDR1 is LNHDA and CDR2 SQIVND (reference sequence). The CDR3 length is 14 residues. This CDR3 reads CASRSTTDTYEQYF.

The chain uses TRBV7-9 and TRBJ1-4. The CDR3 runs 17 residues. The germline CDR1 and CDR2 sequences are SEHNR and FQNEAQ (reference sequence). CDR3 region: CASSFRRQTATNEKLFF.

CDR3 region: CASSLEGRLVSYEQYF. This chain connects TRBV7-9 to TRBJ2-7; the D call of TRBD1 rests on TCRdb alone, since no DNA is present to check it. The CDR3 is 16 residues long. CDR1 and CDR2 (germline): SEHNR, FQNEAQ (reference sequence).

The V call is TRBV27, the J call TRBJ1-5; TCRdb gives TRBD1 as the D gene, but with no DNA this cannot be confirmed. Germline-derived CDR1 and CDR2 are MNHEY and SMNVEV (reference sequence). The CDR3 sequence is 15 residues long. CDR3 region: CASSLEGAVGQPQHF.

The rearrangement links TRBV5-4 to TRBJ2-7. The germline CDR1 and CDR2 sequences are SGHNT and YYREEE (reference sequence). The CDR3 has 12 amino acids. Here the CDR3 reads CASSFLEYEQYF.

The CDR3 reads CATSSGTGSSYEQYF. The V gene is TRBV24-1, the J gene TRBJ2-7; TCRdb names TRBD1, which stays unverified in the absence of DNA. The CDR3 is made up of 15 amino acids. Germline assignment: CDR1 KGHDR and CDR2 SFDVKD.